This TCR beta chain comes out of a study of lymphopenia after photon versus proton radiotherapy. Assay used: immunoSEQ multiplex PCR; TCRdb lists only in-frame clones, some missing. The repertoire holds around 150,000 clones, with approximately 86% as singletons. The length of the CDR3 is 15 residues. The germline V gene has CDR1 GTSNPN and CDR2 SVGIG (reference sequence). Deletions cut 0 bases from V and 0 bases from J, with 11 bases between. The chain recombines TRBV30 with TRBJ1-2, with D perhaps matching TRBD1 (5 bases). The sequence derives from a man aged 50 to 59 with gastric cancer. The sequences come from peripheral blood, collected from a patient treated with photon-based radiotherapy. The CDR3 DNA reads TGTGCCTGGAGTGTAAGGGGCAGAGCTAACTATGGCTACACCTTC. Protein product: CAWSVRGRANYGYTF.